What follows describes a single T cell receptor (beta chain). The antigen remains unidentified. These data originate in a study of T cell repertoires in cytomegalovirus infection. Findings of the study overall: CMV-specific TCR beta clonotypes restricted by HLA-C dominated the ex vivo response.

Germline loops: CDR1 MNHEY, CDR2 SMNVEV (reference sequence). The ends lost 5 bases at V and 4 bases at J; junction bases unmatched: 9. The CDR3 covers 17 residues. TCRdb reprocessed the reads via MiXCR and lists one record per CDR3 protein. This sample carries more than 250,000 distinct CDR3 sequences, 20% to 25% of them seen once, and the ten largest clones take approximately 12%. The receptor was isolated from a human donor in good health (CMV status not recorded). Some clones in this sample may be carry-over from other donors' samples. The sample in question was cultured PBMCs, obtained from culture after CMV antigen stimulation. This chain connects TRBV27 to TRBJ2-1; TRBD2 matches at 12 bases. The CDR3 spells CASSRLAGGGTYNEQFF. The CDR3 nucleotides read TGTGCCAGCAGTCGGCTAGCGGGAGGGGGAACTTACAATGAGCAGTTCTTC.